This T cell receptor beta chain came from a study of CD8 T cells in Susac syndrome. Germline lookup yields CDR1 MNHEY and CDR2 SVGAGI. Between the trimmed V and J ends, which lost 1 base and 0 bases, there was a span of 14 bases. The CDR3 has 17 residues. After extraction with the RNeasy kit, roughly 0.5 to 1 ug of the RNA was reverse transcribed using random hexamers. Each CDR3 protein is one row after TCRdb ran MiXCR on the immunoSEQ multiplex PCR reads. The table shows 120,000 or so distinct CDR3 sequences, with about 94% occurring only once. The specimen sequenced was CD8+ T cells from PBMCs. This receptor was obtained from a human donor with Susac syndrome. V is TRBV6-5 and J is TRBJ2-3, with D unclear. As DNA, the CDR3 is TGTGCCAGCAGTTACTGGTTTGGCAGAGCTAGCACAGATACGCAGTATTTT. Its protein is CASSYWFGRASTDTQYF.